A single sample is the source of the 16 T cell receptor beta chains below, sequenced in a study of PD-L1 blockade in urothelial cancer. The method was immunoSEQ multiplex PCR; TCRdb's version includes in-frame clones alone and lacks a portion of them. This table holds about 82,000 clones, approximately 90% found once. The source material was PBMCs, sampled around atezolizumab (anti-PD-L1) treatment. These receptors came from a woman aged 70-85 years with urothelial cancer.

This clone was found a few times. The V and J genes are TRBV6-1 and TRBJ1-1; maybe TRBD1 (5 bases). CDR1 is MNHNS, CDR2 SASEGT, per germline. CDR3 size: 13 residues. The V gene lost 5 bases and the J gene lost 6 bases, with 13 bases spanning the gap. The CDR3 DNA reads as TGTGCCAGCAGTCAGCGACCGGGGGCTGAAGCTTTCTTT. Protein: CASSQRPGAEAFF.

This rearrangement joins TRBV29-1 to TRBJ2-2, with D perhaps matching TRBD1 (6 bases). The V gene lost 4 bases and the J gene lost 1 base, with 13 bases spanning the gap. This CDR3 region has 15 residues. Germline CDR1 SQVTM, CDR2 ANQGSEA. The CDR3 DNA sequence: TGCAGCGTTGTAGCAGGGGCCTTGAACACCGGGGAGCTGTTTTTT. It yields the protein CSVVAGALNTGELFF.

The rearrangement links TRBV27 to TRBJ2-3; possibly TRBD1 for D (6 bases). This CDR3 comprises 16 residues. V lost 5 bases and J 2 bases, leaving 17 bases between the germline ends. Per germline, CDR1 MNHEY and CDR2 SMNVEV (reference sequence). The CDR3 protein is CASSIQWDTTTDTQYF. The DNA for the CDR3 is TGTGCCAGCAGTATCCAATGGGACACTACCACAGATACGCAGTATTTT.

This chain links TRBV4-3 with TRBJ1-2; D is ambiguous. Germline CDR1 and CDR2: LGHNA and YSLEER. The V gene lost 0 bases and the J gene lost 4 bases, with 15 bases spanning the gap. CDR3 size: 16 residues. This chain's CDR3 is CASSQDPSTLGYGYTF. CDR3 DNA: TGCGCCAGCAGCCAAGATCCTTCCACTCTTGGCTATGGCTACACCTTC.

The chain links TRBV10-3 to TRBJ1-1, with 8 bases that match TRBD1. V was pared by 8 bases and J by 4 bases, with 6 bases of the junction left unmatched. Germline CDR1 and CDR2: ENHRY and SYGVKD. This CDR3 is built from 13 residues. CDR3 DNA: TGTGCCATCCAGGGGGCGCGTGGCACTGAAGCTTTCTTT. This codes for CAIQGARGTEAFF.

The chain carries TRBV2 and TRBJ2-5; 9 bases match TRBD1. Judging by the DNA end, TRBJ2-7 fits better; the J call may be wrong. The CDR3 consists of 13 residues. Germline V gene sequence: CDR1 SNHLY, CDR2 FYNNEI. CDR3 sequence: CASTGTGTYEQYF. The DNA for the CDR3 is TGTGCCAGCACCGGGACAGGGACCTACGAGCAGTACTTC.

Written as DNA, the CDR3 is TGCGCCAGCAGCTTGTGGGCTAGCGAAACCTACGAGCAGTACTTC. Protein sequence: CASSLWASETYEQYF. The chain carries TRBV5-1 and TRBJ2-7, with D possibly TRBD2 on 6 matching bases. Trimming stripped 1 base from V and 2 bases from J, with 13 bases between. Germline CDR1 is SGHRS and CDR2 is YFSETQ. The CDR3 consists of 15 residues.

V usage is TRBV19 and J usage is TRBJ2-5; possible D gene TRBD1, 5 bases. V was clipped by 10 bases and J by 0 bases, with 12 bases between them. The CDR3 has 13 residues. Germline-derived CDR1 and CDR2 are LNHDA and SQIVND (reference sequence). CDR3 region: CATDSGNQETQYF. For the CDR3, the DNA is TGTGCCACTGACAGTGGGAACCAAGAGACCCAGTACTTC.

The V gene is TRBV15, the J gene TRBJ2-7; 11 bases match TRBD2. In germline, CDR1 is LNHNV, CDR2 YYDKDF (reference sequence). The CDR3 totals 16 residues. With V trimmed by 0 bases and J by 4 bases, 5 bases remained unmatched. The CDR3 bases are TGTGCCACCAGCAGAGACCCCGGGACTAGCGGTTACGAGCAGTACTTC. It yields the protein CATSRDPGTSGYEQYF.

The gene calls are TRBV29-1 and TRBJ2-1; 11 bases fit TRBD2. Germline-derived CDR1 and CDR2 are SQVTM and ANQGSEA. The CDR3 contains 14 residues. The junction had 6 bases not matched to a gene; V was cut back by 7 bases and J by 4 bases. The CDR3, as DNA: TGCAGCGCAAGTACTAGCGGGAGATACAATGAGCAGTTCTTC. Amino acids: CSASTSGRYNEQFF.

The chain has TRBV10-3 and TRBJ1-5; no clear D gene. Per the germline V gene, CDR1 is ENHRY and CDR2 is SYGVKD. This CDR3 contains 14 residues. Between the trimmed V and J ends, which lost 3 bases and 4 bases, there was a span of 10 bases. This CDR3 reads CAISDWEKNQPQHF. The CDR3, as DNA: TGTGCCATCAGTGATTGGGAGAAAAATCAGCCCCAGCATTTT.

J is TRBJ2-7 and V is TRBV5-6; TRBD2 matches 10 bases. CDR3 length: 14 residues. Germline V gives CDR1 SGHDT, CDR2 YYEEEE. Trimming took 0 bases from V and 4 from J; bases not matched to a gene: 1. The CDR3 loop is CASSLELAGYEQYF. CDR3 nucleotide sequence: TGTGCCAGCAGCTTGGAACTAGCGGGATACGAGCAGTACTTC. The full variable domain, completed using reference TRBV5-6 and TRBJ2-7, is DAGVTQSPTHLIKTRGQQVTLRCSPKSGHDTVSWYQQALGQGPQFIFQYYEEEERQRGNFPDRFSGHQFPNYSSELNVNALLLGDSALYLCASSLELAGYEQYFGPGTRLTVT.

This clone was detected ten times or more. CDR3: CAWSRGENQPQHF. CDR3 nucleotide sequence: TGTGCCTGGAGTCGAGGAGAAAATCAGCCCCAGCATTTT. The gene calls are TRBV30 and TRBJ1-5, with D hard to call. The CDR3 length is 13 residues. Germline lookup yields CDR1 GTSNPN and CDR2 SVGIG (reference sequence). Between the trimmed V and J ends, which lost 2 bases and 4 bases, there was a span of 9 bases.

The rearrangement joins TRBV9 to TRBJ1-2; tentative D call: TRBD1 (5 bases). The V gene's germline CDR1 is SGDLS and CDR2 YYNGEE. The CDR3 has 14 amino acids. Trimming took 4 bases from V and 5 from J, leaving 15 bases between them. The CDR3 DNA reads as TGTGCCAGCAGCAACCGACAGTCCGATTATGGCTACACCTTC. Protein sequence: CASSNRQSDYGYTF.

This clone is categorized as medium-sized. The sample holds other DNA sequences that translate to the same CDR3. The genes are TRBV29-1 and TRBJ2-5; unclear D gene. The CDR3 spans 11 residues. CDR1 and CDR2 (germline): SQVTM, ANQGSEA. Between the trimmed V and J ends, which lost 3 bases and 2 bases, there was a span of 4 bases. Here the CDR3 DNA reads TGCAGCGTTGAGCGACAAGAGACCCAGTACTTC. Amino acids: CSVERQETQYF.

The chain uses TRBV29-1 and TRBJ2-1, with D unclear. The germline gives CDR1 SQVTM, CDR2 ANQGSEA. The CDR3 spans 12 residues. V shed 7 bases and J shed 5 bases, with 12 bases lying between them. The CDR3 bases are TGCAGCGCCGGGTTCCTGAACAATGAGCAGTTCTTC. As protein: CSAGFLNNEQFF.